This TCR beta chain was recorded in a study of T-cell reconstitution after alpha-beta-depleted transplantation in children. This CDR3 contains 15 residues. Germline-derived CDR1 and CDR2 are SGHTA and FQGNSA. The germline V and J ends were trimmed by 2 bases and 0 bases, with 8 bases remaining between them. Comment on this clonotype: The target antigen is unknown.

Unique molecular identifiers were used in preparing the TCRbeta library. TCRdb called the PCR reads again in MiXCR, with one record for every CDR3 protein. The sample includes approximately 1,000,000 distinct CDR3 sequences, roughly 29% of them seen just once. Whole-study findings and limits: High day-60 TCRbeta diversity in some patients came from surviving recipient T cells and thymic progenitors. Newly generated T cells supplied most T-cell counts and diversity one year post-transplant. Reports say that about two months after transplant, the alpha-beta T cells came out of several hundred graft clones that had expanded.

The chain is built from TRBV7-2 and TRBJ2-1, with D tentatively TRBD1 (6 bases). The clonotype was recovered from a boy under two years old who had a stem cell transplant for SCID, so the T cells may come from the graft donor. The sample here was PBMCs, mostly from graft donor cells, taken 360 days after TCRalphabeta/CD19-depleted stem cell transplant. CDR3 bases: TGTGCCAGCAGCTTAAGGACAGACTCCTACAATGAGCAGTTCTTC. This codes for CASSLRTDSYNEQFF.